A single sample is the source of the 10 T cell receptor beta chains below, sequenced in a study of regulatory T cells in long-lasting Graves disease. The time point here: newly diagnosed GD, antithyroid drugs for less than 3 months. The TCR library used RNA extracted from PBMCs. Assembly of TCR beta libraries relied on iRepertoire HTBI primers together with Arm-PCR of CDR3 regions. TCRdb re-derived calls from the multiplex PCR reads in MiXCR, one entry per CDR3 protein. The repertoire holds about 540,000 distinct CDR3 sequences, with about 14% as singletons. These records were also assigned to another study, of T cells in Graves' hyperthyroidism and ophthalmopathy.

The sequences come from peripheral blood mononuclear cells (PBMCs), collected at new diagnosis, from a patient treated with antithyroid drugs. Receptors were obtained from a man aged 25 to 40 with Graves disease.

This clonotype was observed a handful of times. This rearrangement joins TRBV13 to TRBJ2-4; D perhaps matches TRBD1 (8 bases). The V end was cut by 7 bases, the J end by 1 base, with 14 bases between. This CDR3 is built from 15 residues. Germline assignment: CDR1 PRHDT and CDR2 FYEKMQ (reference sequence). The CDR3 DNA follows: TGTGCCAGCAATATACAGGGGGGGGCCAAAAACATTCAGTACTTC. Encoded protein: CASNIQGGAKNIQYF.

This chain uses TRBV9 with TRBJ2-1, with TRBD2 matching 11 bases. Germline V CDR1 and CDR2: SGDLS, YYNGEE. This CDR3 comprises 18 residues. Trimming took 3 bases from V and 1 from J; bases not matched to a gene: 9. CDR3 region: CASSGRLAGRGSYNEQFF. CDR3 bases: TGTGCCAGCAGCGGGCGACTAGCGGGAAGAGGATCCTACAATGAGCAGTTCTTC.

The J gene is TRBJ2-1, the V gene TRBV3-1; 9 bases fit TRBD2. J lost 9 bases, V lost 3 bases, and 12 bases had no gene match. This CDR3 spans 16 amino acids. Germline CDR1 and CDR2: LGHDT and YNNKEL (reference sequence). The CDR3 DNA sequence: TGTGCCAGCAGCCAGGTAGGGCCTAGCGGGGCTGGTGAGCAGTTCTTC. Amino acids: CASSQVGPSGAGEQFF.

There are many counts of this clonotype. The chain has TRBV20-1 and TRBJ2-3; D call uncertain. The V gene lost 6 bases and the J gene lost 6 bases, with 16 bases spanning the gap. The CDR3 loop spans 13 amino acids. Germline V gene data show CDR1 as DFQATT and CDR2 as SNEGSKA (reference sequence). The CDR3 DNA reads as TGCAGTGCCAGAATGCTATGGCCCGATACGCAGTATTTT. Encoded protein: CSARMLWPDTQYF.

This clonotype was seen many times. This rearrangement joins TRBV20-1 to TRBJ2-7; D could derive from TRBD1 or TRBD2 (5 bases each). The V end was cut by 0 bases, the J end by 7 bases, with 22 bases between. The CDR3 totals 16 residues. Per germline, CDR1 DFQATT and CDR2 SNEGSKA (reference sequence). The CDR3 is CSARDLRDPTREEQYF. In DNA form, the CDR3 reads TGCAGTGCTAGAGATCTCCGGGACCCAACCCGGGAAGAGCAGTACTTC.

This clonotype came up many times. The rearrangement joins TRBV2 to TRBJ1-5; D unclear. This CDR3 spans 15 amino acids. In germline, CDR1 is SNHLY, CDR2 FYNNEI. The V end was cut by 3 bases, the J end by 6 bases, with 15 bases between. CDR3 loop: CASSEEGVARQPQHF. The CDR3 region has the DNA TGTGCCAGCAGTGAGGAGGGCGTCGCTCGTCAGCCCCAGCATTTT.

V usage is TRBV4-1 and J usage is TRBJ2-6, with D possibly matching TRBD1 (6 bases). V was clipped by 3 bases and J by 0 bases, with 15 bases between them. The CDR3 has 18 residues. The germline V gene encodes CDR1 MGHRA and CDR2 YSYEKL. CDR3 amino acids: CASSHPRTDDSGANVLTF. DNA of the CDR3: TGCGCCAGCAGCCATCCCCGGACAGATGACTCTGGGGCCAACGTCCTGACTTTC.

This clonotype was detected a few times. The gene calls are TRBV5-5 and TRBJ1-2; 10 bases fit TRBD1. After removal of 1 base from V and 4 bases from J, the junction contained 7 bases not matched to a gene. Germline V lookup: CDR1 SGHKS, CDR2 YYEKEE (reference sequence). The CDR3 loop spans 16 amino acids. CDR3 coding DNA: TGTGCCAGCAGCTTGTTAGGACAGGGGGACGGCTATGGCTACACCTTC. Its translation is CASSLLGQGDGYGYTF.

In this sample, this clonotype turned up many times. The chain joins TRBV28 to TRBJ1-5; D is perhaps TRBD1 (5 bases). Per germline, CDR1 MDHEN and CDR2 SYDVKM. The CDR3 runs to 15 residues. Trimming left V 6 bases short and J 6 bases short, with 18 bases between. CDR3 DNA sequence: TGTGCCAGCAGCACCCCCGCGGGGGGTGTTCAGCCCCAGCATTTT. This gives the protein CASSTPAGGVQPQHF.

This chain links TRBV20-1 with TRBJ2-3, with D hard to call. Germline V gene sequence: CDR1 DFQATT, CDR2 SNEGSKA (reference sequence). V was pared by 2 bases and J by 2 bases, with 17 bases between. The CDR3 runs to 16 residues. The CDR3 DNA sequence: TGCAGTGCTAGATACCCTAGGATAATACACACAGATACGCAGTATTTT. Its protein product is CSARYPRIIHTDTQYF.